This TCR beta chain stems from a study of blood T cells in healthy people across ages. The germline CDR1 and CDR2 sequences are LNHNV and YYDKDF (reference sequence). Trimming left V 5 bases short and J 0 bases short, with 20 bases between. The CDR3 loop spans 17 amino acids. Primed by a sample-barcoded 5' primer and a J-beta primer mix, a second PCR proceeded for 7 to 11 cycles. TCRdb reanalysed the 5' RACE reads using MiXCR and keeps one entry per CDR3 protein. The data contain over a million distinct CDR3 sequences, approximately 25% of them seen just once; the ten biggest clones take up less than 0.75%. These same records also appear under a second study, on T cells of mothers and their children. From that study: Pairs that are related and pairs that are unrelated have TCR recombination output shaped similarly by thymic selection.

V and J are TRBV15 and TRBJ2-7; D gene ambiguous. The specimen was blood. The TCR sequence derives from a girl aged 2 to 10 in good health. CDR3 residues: CATSGPTDLYSSYEQYF. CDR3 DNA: TGTGCCACCAGCGGCCCCACAGATTTGTATAGCTCCTACGAGCAGTACTTC.